This paragraph covers one T cell receptor (beta chain) sequence. Original analysis: From reference gene primer amplification, estimates of nucleated cell counts were derived. Sequenced by immunoSEQ multiplex PCR; TCRdb stores in-frame clones only, minus some. That table furnishes V, J and clone size, whereas the DNA furnished D and trimming. The sample lists about 160,000 clones, under 85% occurring once. These data belong to a study of blood T cell repertoires in COVID-19. Whole-study context: COVID-19 samples collected from the United States, Italy and Spain covered acute and convalescent phases. Sources were T cells, B-cell-depleted T cells, or PBMCs; the material itself was cDNA or gDNA.

CDR3 length equals 12 residues. The V and J ends lost 6 bases and 5 bases, in that order; junction bases with no gene match: 3. The germline V gene encodes CDR1 MNHEY and CDR2 SVGAGI. The chain has TRBV6-5 and TRBJ2-5, with 7 bases that match TRBD2. Source material: peripheral blood. The origin of this receptor is a man between 65 and 85 years old with acute or convalescent COVID-19. The CDR3 region has the DNA TGTGCCAGCAGGGCAGCGGGGGAGACCCAGTACTTC. Translated: CASRAAGETQYF.